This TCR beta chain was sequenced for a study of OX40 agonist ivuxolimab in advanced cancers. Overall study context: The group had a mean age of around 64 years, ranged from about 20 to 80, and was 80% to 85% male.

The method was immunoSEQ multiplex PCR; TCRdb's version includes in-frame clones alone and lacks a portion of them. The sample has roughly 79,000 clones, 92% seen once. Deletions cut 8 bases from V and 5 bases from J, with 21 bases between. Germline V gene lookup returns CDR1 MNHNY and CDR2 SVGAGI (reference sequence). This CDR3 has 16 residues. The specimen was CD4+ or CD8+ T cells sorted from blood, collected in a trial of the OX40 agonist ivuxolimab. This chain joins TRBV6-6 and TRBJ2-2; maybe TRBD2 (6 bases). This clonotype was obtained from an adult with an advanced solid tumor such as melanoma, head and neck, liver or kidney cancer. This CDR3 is CASGPAQTGGTGELFF. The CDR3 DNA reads TGTGCCAGCGGCCCAGCCCAAACTGGGGGGACCGGGGAGCTGTTTTTT.